Detailed here is one T cell receptor (beta chain). Its antigen remains unidentified. Germline lookup yields CDR1 LGHNA and CDR2 YNFKEQ. The J segment lost 4 bases and the V segment lost 0 bases, leaving 5 bases of the junction unmatched. The CDR3 is made up of 16 amino acids. Healthy bone marrow donors made up the donor group. These data are taken from a study of cytomegalovirus exposure and HLA in healthy donors. In the study overall: Of approximately 400 genotyped donors, about 80% clustered with self-reported Caucasian donors.

The study's findings and limits: Most of the TCR beta V segments (in an earlier analysis) were productive either about 87% or about 30% of the time. V segments that were indistinguishable, TRBV6-2 and TRBV6-3 among them, were omitted from analysis.

In the PCR, 60 Vbeta and 13 Jbeta primers were used. The protocol was immunoSEQ multiplex PCR, while the TCRdb copy is restricted to in-frame clones and leaves out a portion. Of 200,000 to 250,000 clones listed, 65% to 85% were seen once; the top ten hold 2.5% to 3%. This rearrangement joins TRBV4-2 to TRBJ2-1, with 8 bases matching TRBD2. Source material: PBMCs. The receptor's source is a man aged 25-40 years in good health and CMV-seronegative. The CDR3 DNA is TGTGCCAGCAGCCAAGAGAAGCGGGGGTGGTACAATGAGCAGTTCTTC. Translation gives CASSQEKRGWYNEQFF.